This T cell receptor beta chain was found in a study of technical replicates of blood from a handful of donors. The method was immunoSEQ multiplex PCR; TCRdb's version includes in-frame clones alone and lacks a portion of them. The sample comprises about 75,000 clones, approximately 92% of which are singletons, and over 0.35% rests with the top ten. The CDR3 length is 16 residues. The V gene end was trimmed by 3 bases and the J gene end by 2 bases; junction bases not matched to a gene: 7. Germline CDR1 and CDR2: LNHDA and SQIVND (reference sequence). Sequenced input: T cells isolated from PBMCs. The chain combines TRBV19 with TRBJ2-1; 7 nucleotides line up with TRBD2. This clonotype was obtained from a human donor in good health. The CDR3 region has the DNA TGTGCCAGTAGTATGGGTGGGAGGGTAACCTACAATGAGCAGTTCTTC. This sequence encodes CASSMGGRVTYNEQFF.